The rows below give T cell receptor beta chains drawn from one sample of a study of CD8 T cells in ankylosing spondylitis. TCRdb independently ran MiXCR on the 5' RACE reads; one entry per CDR3 protein. The sample records 450,000 or so distinct CDR3 sequences, 26% being singletons. What was sequenced was blood, either unsorted or a sorted T cell fraction (not recorded which). The source is a male donor with ankylosing spondylitis. The CDR3 runs from the conserved cysteine through the conserved F or W. Fields, in order: J gene, clone size, D gene, V gene, CDR3 DNA, CDR3 protein. D genes are given only for firm matches. Size values are once, few and many counts, or a class for expanded clones, and some rows have none.

>TRBJ1-1|few|.|TRBV15
TGTGCCACCAGCAGAGATTCGGCAGGGAACACTGAAGCTTTCTTT
CATSRDSAGNTEAFF
>TRBJ2-7|few|TRBD2|TRBV27
TGTGCCAGCAGTTTAAGGACTAGCGGGGGGTACGAGCAGTACTTC
CASSLRTSGGYEQYF
>TRBJ2-2|many|.|TRBV5-1
TGTGCCAGCAGCTTAGTGGCTAGTGGTACCGGGGAGCTGTTTTTT
CASSLVASGTGELFF
>TRBJ2-1|.|TRBD2|TRBV6-4
TGTGCCAGCAGTGATACTAGCGGGAGCTCCGATGAGCAGTTCTTC
CASSDTSGSSDEQFF
>TRBJ1-2|few|.|TRBV3-1
TGTGCCAGCAGCCAAGGACGCCAGATTAATGGCTACACCTTC
CASSQGRQINGYTF
>TRBJ2-3|few|TRBD2|TRBV5-6
TGTGCCAGCAGCCGCCGGGGGGTCGGCACAGATACGCAGTATTTT
CASSRRGVGTDTQYF
>TRBJ1-1|once|TRBD1|TRBV29-1
TGCAGCGTTGGAGGGGGCGTCACTGAAGCTTTCTTT
CSVGGGVTEAFF
>TRBJ2-1|.|TRBD2|TRBV11-3
TGTGCCAGCAGCTTAGGGACTAGCGGACCAAGTGAGGATGAGCAGTTCTTC
CASSLGTSGPSEDEQFF
>TRBJ1-2|.|TRBD1|TRBV12-3/TRBV12-4
TGTGCCAGCAGTTTTTCGGGAGGGACAGGGGTTGGCTACACCTTC
CASSFSGGTGVGYTF
>TRBJ1-2|.|.|TRBV7-8
TGTGCCAGCAGCCCCCCGGGACCCGCCTTATGGGGCTACACCTTC
CASSPPGPALWGYTF
>TRBJ2-1|.|.|TRBV7-2
TGTGCCAGCAGACCAACAGGGTTTGCACACAATGAGCAGTTCTTC
CASRPTGFAHNEQFF
>TRBJ2-5|few|.|TRBV9
TGTGCCAGCAGCGTAGGGGCGGTCCAAGAGACCCAGTACTTC
CASSVGAVQETQYF
>TRBJ2-3|few|.|TRBV29-1
TGCAGCGTTGAGACTAACACAGATACGCAGTATTTT
CSVETNTDTQYF
>TRBJ2-1|.|TRBD2|TRBV20-1
TGCAGTGCTAGAGGACTAGCGGAACAGCAGTTCTTC
CSARGLAEQQFF
>TRBJ2-2|.|.|TRBV20-1
TGCAGTGCTATGGAGGGAGGGAACACCGGGGAGCTGTTTTTT
CSAMEGGNTGELFF
>TRBJ2-7|.|.|TRBV7-2
TGTGCCAGCAGCTTAGAATCCCAGCGGCGCTACGAGCAGTACTTC
CASSLESQRRYEQYF
>TRBJ2-3|.|TRBD1|TRBV20-1
TGCAGTGCTAGTCGACAGGGGGCGGGAGATACGCAGTATTTT
CSASRQGAGDTQYF
>TRBJ1-5|once|.|TRBV18
TGTGCCAGCTCACCAAGCAGTTATCAGCCCCAGCATTTT
CASSPSSYQPQHF
>TRBJ1-2|.|.|TRBV3-1
TGTGCCAGCAGCTACAGGGATGGCTACACCTTC
CASSYRDGYTF
>TRBJ1-6|.|.|TRBV6-5
TGTGCCAGCAGTTACTCGAACCGGGTCTCACCCCTCCACTTT
CASSYSNRVSPLHF
>TRBJ2-2|.|TRBD2|TRBV11-2
TGTGCCAGCAGCTTCGGGACTAGCGAGAACACCGGGGAGCTGTTTTTT
CASSFGTSENTGELFF
>TRBJ1-6|.|.|TRBV20-1
TGCAGTGCTCAGGCCCCGAGGGGCAATTCACCCCTCCACTTT
CSAQAPRGNSPLHF
>TRBJ2-2|.|TRBD2|TRBV2
TGTGCCAGCAGCTCGGGACTAGCGGGAAACGGGGAGCTGTTTTTT
CASSSGLAGNGELFF
>TRBJ1-1|.|.|TRBV3-1
TGTGCCAGCAGCCCTAGCTCGGCAGGCTGGGACACTGAAGCTTTCTTT
CASSPSSAGWDTEAFF
>TRBJ2-1|.|TRBD2|TRBV11-2
TGTGCCAGCAGCAAGACTAGCGGGACCCGGGGGACCTACAATGAGCAGTTCTTC
CASSKTSGTRGTYNEQFF
>TRBJ2-5|.|.|TRBV19
TGTGCCAGTAGTGACACTTTCCAAGAGACCCAGTACTTC
CASSDTFQETQYF
>TRBJ1-3|many|TRBD1|TRBV20-1
TGCAGTGCTAGAGATGCCGGGACAGGGGTTGTCGACATATATTTT
CSARDAGTGVVDIYF
>TRBJ2-5|few|.|TRBV28
TGTGCCAGCAGTTTTCAGGACAAACGGCGGGAGACCCAGTACTTC
CASSFQDKRRETQYF
>TRBJ2-1|.|TRBD2|TRBV11-2
TGTGCCAGCACCCCAAAAGGACTAGCGGGAGGGGGTGAGCAGTTCTTC
CASTPKGLAGGGEQFF
>TRBJ1-5|few|TRBD1|TRBV6-2/TRBV6-3
TGTGCCAGCAGTTATCAGCTTGGGACAGGTGATCAGCCCCAGCATTTT
CASSYQLGTGDQPQHF
>TRBJ2-2|few|.|TRBV4-2
TGTGCCAGCAGCCAAGAACCTACAGGGTTAGCCGGGGAGCTGTTTTTT
CASSQEPTGLAGELFF
>TRBJ2-7|.|.|TRBV30
TGTGCCTGGAAACAGGGATTCTACGAGCAGTACTTC
CAWKQGFYEQYF
>TRBJ1-1|.|.|TRBV7-6
TGTGCCAGCAGGCCAGAGGGGTCCGAAGCTTTCTTT
CASRPEGSEAFF
>TRBJ1-3|.|TRBD1|TRBV6-1
TGTGCCAGCAGCGAGCGGACAGGGGCCGCCGATACCATATATTTT
CASSERTGAADTIYF
>TRBJ1-4|few|.|TRBV7-2
TGTGCCAGCAGCATCAGGGGAGCCAATGAAAAACTGTTTTTT
CASSIRGANEKLFF
>TRBJ2-2|.|.|TRBV10-3
TGTGCCATCAGTGAACCGGGGACCGGCACCGGGGAGCTGTTTTTT
CAISEPGTGTGELFF
>TRBJ2-3|.|TRBD1|TRBV10-1
TGCGCCAGCAGTGAGTCTCGACAGGGGAGTACAGATACGCAGTATTTT
CASSESRQGSTDTQYF
>TRBJ2-2|.|.|TRBV5-5
TGTGCCAGCAGCTTGAGAGTCAGCGGGGAGCTGTTTTTT
CASSLRVSGELFF
>TRBJ1-1|few|.|TRBV5-1
TGCGCCAGCAGCCGCACCGGTTCGGATAACACTGAAGCTTTCTTT
CASSRTGSDNTEAFF
>TRBJ1-3|.|TRBD1|TRBV20-1
TGCAGTGCTATGGACAGGCTCTCTGGAAACACCATATATTTT
CSAMDRLSGNTIYF
>TRBJ2-2|many|.|TRBV5-1
TGCGCCAGCAGCACCGAGAACTTAGAAGTCGGGGAGCTGTTTTTT
CASSTENLEVGELFF
>TRBJ1-1|.|TRBD1|TRBV12-3/TRBV12-4
TGTGCCAGCACTCTGACAGGGGCGGGGAACACTGAAGCTTTCTTT
CASTLTGAGNTEAFF
>TRBJ2-1|.|.|TRBV12-3/TRBV12-4
TGTGCCAGCAGTTCTCCGGGACCCGACAATGAGCAGTTCTTC
CASSSPGPDNEQFF
>TRBJ1-1|.|.|TRBV19
TGTGCCAGTAAATTGAGGGGCCGTACTGAAGCTTTCTTT
CASKLRGRTEAFF
>TRBJ1-2|once|TRBD1|TRBV27
TGTGCCAGCAGTTTCCACGGGGACAGGGGTAACTATGGCTACACCTTC
CASSFHGDRGNYGYTF
>TRBJ2-2|.|TRBD1|TRBV15
TGTGCCACCAGCAGAGTGACAGGGGGCGTCACCGGGGAGCTGTTTTTT
CATSRVTGGVTGELFF
>TRBJ2-5|many|TRBD2|TRBV5-1
TGCGCCAGCAGCTTAACGACAGGGGCAGCTAGCGGGAGGTCGGAGACCCAGTACTTC
CASSLTTGAASGRSETQYF
>TRBJ1-1|.|TRBD1|TRBV5-1
TGCGCCAGCAGCTGGAACGACAGGGTGAACACTGAAGCTTTCTTT
CASSWNDRVNTEAFF
>TRBJ2-1|.|TRBD1|TRBV5-8
TGTGCCAGCAGCCCCGGGACAGGGGTAGGCTACAATGAGCAGTTCTTC
CASSPGTGVGYNEQFF
>TRBJ1-1|few|.|TRBV20-1
TGCAGTGCTCCTCGTCAGGTTTTTGGACGAACGGGTACTGAAGCTTTCTTT
CSAPRQVFGRTGTEAFF
>TRBJ2-7|few|TRBD1|TRBV7-2
TGTGCCAGCAGCCAAAGACAGGGGGGGCCCTACGAGCAGTACTTC
CASSQRQGGPYEQYF